This T cell receptor (beta chain) was sequenced for a study of shared T cell receptors in the human thymus. Clones were read by immunoSEQ multiplex PCR, and TCRdb kept only the in-frame ones, dropping some. The profile shows 700,000 or so clones, 70% to 90% of them singletons. J gave up 7 bases and V 4 bases, and 4 bases lay outside the gene matches. The germline CDR1 and CDR2 sequences are LNHDA and SQIVND (reference sequence). The CDR3 has 13 residues. These records were also assigned to another study, of human thymus T cells. That study reports: Donation was from healthy Finnish infants who were having corrective surgery that addressed congenital heart defects. Corrective heart surgery yielded resections, and these provided the thymus tissue. Thymic and blood repertoires showed apparently biased V and J gene usage. Related work showed strongly overlapping thymic repertoires across unrelated individuals.

The clonotype originates from a girl in the first two years of life with a congenital heart defect. Sequences were obtained from thymocytes. This chain links TRBV19 with TRBJ1-1, with 9 bases that match TRBD1. CDR3 bases: TGTGCCAGTAGTACGGACAGGGGCAGTGAAGCTTTCTTT. This encodes CASSTDRGSEAFF.